These 2 T cell receptor beta chains were sequenced from one sample in a study of cytomegalovirus exposure and HLA in healthy donors. This PCR relied on a set of 60 Vbeta primers and 13 Jbeta primers. Produced via immunoSEQ multiplex PCR; TCRdb's table is partial and in-frame only. Altogether 100,000 to 150,000 clones are present, 80% to 85% being singletons, with the ten largest covering under 1.2%. Input material: PBMCs. The receptor set was obtained from a human donor in good health.

This clone was seen a single time. V is TRBV5-6 and J is TRBJ2-7; 7 bases are a match to TRBD2. V shed 0 bases and J 6 bases; nucleotides not matched to a gene: 9. This CDR3 region has 15 residues. Germline V gene lookup returns CDR1 SGHDT and CDR2 YYEEEE. Here the CDR3 DNA reads TGTGCCAGCAGCTTGGTCGGGCCCTCGGGAGGCGAGCAGTACTTC. It yields the protein CASSLVGPSGGEQYF. Using reference TRBV5-6 and TRBJ2-7 for the parts outside the CDR3, the full variable domain is DAGVTQSPTHLIKTRGQQVTLRCSPKSGHDTVSWYQQALGQGPQFIFQYYEEEERQRGNFPDRFSGHQFPNYSSELNVNALLLGDSALYLCASSLVGPSGGEQYFGPGTRLTVT.

CDR3 in DNA: TGTGCCAGCAGTGTGACTCGAGCGGGTGGGACAGATACGCAGTATTTT. Translated: CASSVTRAGGTDTQYF. This rearrangement joins TRBV2 to TRBJ2-3; TRBD2 is a possible D gene (6 bases). Germline CDR1 SNHLY, CDR2 FYNNEI. This CDR3 is 16 amino acids long. Between the trimmed V and J ends, which lost 4 bases and 3 bases, there was a span of 17 bases. Drawing the rest from reference TRBV2 and TRBJ2-3, the complete variable domain is EPEVTQTPSHQVTQMGQEVILRCVPISNHLYFYWYRQILGQKVEFLVSFYNNEISEKSEIFDDQFSVERPDGSNFTLKIRSTKLEDSAMYFCASSVTRAGGTDTQYFGPGTRLTVL.